This TCR beta chain was recovered during a study of OX40 agonist ivuxolimab in advanced cancers. Here immunoSEQ multiplex PCR was the method, and the copy in TCRdb shows in-frame clones only, minus some. The table lists some 28,000 clones, approximately 86% of them singletons. This CDR3 region has 17 residues. Trimming took 4 bases from V and 1 from J, leaving 20 bases between them. Germline V lookup: CDR1 SGHDT, CDR2 YYEEEE. The V gene is TRBV5-6, the J gene TRBJ1-2; D ambiguous. The clonotype was recovered from an adult with an advanced solid tumor such as melanoma, head and neck, liver or kidney cancer. The sequencing here drew on CD4+ or CD8+ T cells sorted from blood, taken in a trial of the OX40 agonist ivuxolimab. The CDR3 coding sequence is TGTGCCAGCAGCGCACCCTTCGGTGCCAGTTTTAACTATGGCTACACCTTC. Residues: CASSAPFGASFNYGYTF.